This T cell receptor (beta chain) was identified in a study of metastatic and nonmetastatic thyroid tumors. Whole-study context: From malignant and benign thyroid patients, repertoires in blood and in tumor or nodule tissue were compared. General study points: TCR beta diversity was reportedly significantly higher in malignant thyroid tumors than benign nodules, in blood and tumor.

This clone has only a few counts. The antigen remains unidentified. No treatment had been given to any patient before thyroid surgery. As originally analysed: Researchers built a distant-metastasis classifier for papillary thyroid cancer that drew on CDR3 differences across clinicopathological groups. TCRdb re-clonotyped the PCR reads via MiXCR. TCRdb's processing, not the study's, gives the V and J calls here. Among about 12,000 clones listed, around 33% were seen once. The sample comprised tumor tissue. The sequence was obtained from a male donor with papillary thyroid cancer or a benign thyroid nodule (not recorded which). Some clones in this sample may be carry-over from other donors' samples.

As DNA, the CDR3 is TGTGCCAGCAGCTTGACAGGGGTCTACAATGAGCAGTTCTTC. Protein: CASSLTGVYNEQFF. This sequence joins TRBV7-3 and TRBJ2-1; 8 bases align to TRBD1. Looked up from germline, CDR1 is SGHTA and CDR2 is FQGTGA. Trimming took 3 bases from V and 3 from J; bases not matched to a gene: 1. The CDR3 spans 14 residues.